The clone carrying this T cell receptor beta chain has a count of ten or more. The antigen is undetermined. 5'RACE employing 10-nucleotide random UMIs yielded the cDNA. TCRdb re-analysed the 5' RACE reads in MiXCR, keeping a single row per CDR3 protein. The data show 50,000 to 70,000 distinct CDR3 sequences, with 12% seen just once and about 11% held by the top ten. V was cut by 1 base and J by 2 bases, with 5 bases left in between. Germline V gene sequence: CDR1 SGHVS, CDR2 FQNEAQ. CDR3 length: 13 amino acids. The data originate from a study of neurological immune-mediated disorders. The study's findings and limits: HTLV-1-associated myelopathy led in TCR clonal expansion, while multiple sclerosis ranked lowest, below healthy controls.

The TCR sequence derives from a woman between 55 and 75 years old with HTLV-1-associated myelopathy (HAM/TSP). Sequenced material: PBMCs. The chain uses TRBV7-8 and TRBJ2-5; D is uncertain. The CDR3 DNA sequence: TGTGCCAGCAGCTTAGACAGACAAGAGACCCAGTACTTC. It specifies CASSLDRQETQYF.